A selection of T cell receptor beta chains follows, all from one sample in a study of blood T cell repertoires in COVID-19. TCRdb keeps only in-frame clones here, not all; method: immunoSEQ multiplex PCR. The data hold some 290,000 clones, with roughly 87% observed a single time. Sample: peripheral blood. The receptor set was obtained from a woman aged 45-60 years who had recovered from COVID-19. Both conserved end residues are part of each CDR3. The D gene is left open where the match is weak. Expanded clones get a size class; other rows say once, few or many, or leave the size out.

CDR3 protein | CDR3 DNA | clone size | D gene | J gene | V gene
CASSPTSGRSTDTQYF | TGTGCCAGCAGCCCTACTAGCGGGAGAAGCACAGATACGCAGTATTTT | NA | TRBD2 | TRBJ2-3 | TRBV6-2/TRBV6-3
CASSQRTGSGPKTQYF | TGTGCCAGCAGCCAACGCACGGGGTCAGGTCCGAAGACCCAGTACTTC | once | NA | TRBJ2-5 | TRBV5-4
CASSQGRVGYYGYTF | TGCGCCAGCAGTCAAGGCAGGGTGGGATATTATGGCTACACCTTC | NA | NA | TRBJ1-2 | TRBV23-1
CATEGGYGYTF | TGTGCCACCGAGGGGGGGTATGGCTACACCTTC | NA | NA | TRBJ1-2 | TRBV10-3
CASSSLTGGLTDTQYF | TGTGCCAGCAGCTCCTTGACAGGGGGACTCACAGATACGCAGTATTTT | NA | TRBD1 | TRBJ2-3 | TRBV7-8
CASSLRLAGAGGELFF | TGTGCCAGCAGTTTACGGCTAGCGGGAGCCGGCGGGGAGCTGTTTTTT | NA | TRBD2 | TRBJ2-2 | TRBV27
CASSLSGAETQYF | TGCGCCAGCAGCTTGTCAGGGGCAGAGACCCAGTACTTC | NA | NA | TRBJ2-5 | TRBV5-1
CASSRNPQGAPQETQYF | TGTGCCAGCTCACGGAATCCGCAGGGGGCGCCTCAGGAGACCCAGTACTTC | NA | TRBD1 | TRBJ2-5 | TRBV18
CASSLVAELAKNIQYF | TGTGCCAGCAGCTTAGTCGCTGAGCTAGCCAAAAACATTCAGTACTTC | NA | NA | TRBJ2-4 | TRBV11-3
CATSDLSDRGSDTQYF | TGTGCCACCAGTGATTTAAGTGACAGGGGGTCAGATACGCAGTATTTT | NA | TRBD1 | TRBJ2-3 | TRBV24-1
CAWRQKTGGRTEAFF | TGTGCCTGGAGACAAAAAACAGGGGGCAGGACTGAAGCTTTCTTT | NA | TRBD1 | TRBJ1-1 | TRBV30
CASSYTPGQGMGNQPQHF | TGTGCCAGCAGTTACACCCCCGGACAGGGAATGGGCAATCAGCCCCAGCATTTT | NA | TRBD1 | TRBJ1-5 | TRBV6-2/TRBV6-3
CASSLGGQKNTEAFF | TGTGCCAGCAGCTTAGGGGGGCAGAAGAACACTGAAGCTTTCTTT | many | NA | TRBJ1-1 | TRBV7-9
CASTLREGTEAFF | TGTGCCAGCACCCTACGAGAGGGAACTGAAGCTTTCTTT | NA | NA | TRBJ1-1 | TRBV12-3/TRBV12-4
CASSFTGGGYEQYF | TGCGCCAGCAGCTTTACAGGGGGCGGCTACGAGCAGTACTTC | NA | TRBD1 | TRBJ2-7 | TRBV5-1
CAWRKGTGGRDGEYF | TGTGCCTGGAGGAAGGGGACAGGGGGAAGAGATGGGGAGTACTTC | NA | TRBD1 | TRBJ2-7 | TRBV30
CASSFFRGTPGSPLHF | TGTGCCAGCAGCTTTTTTCGCGGGACTCCCGGTTCACCCCTCCACTTT | NA | NA | TRBJ1-6 | TRBV5-8
CASSSGTGSYQPQHF | TGTGCCAGCAGCTCCGGGACAGGGTCGTATCAGCCCCAGCATTTT | NA | TRBD1 | TRBJ1-5 | TRBV5-4
CASRKGAVAEAFF | TGTGCCAGCAGGAAGGGGGCTGTCGCTGAAGCTTTCTTT | NA | TRBD1 | TRBJ1-1 | TRBV27
CSASKLRSPWIGNTIYF | TGCAGTGCTAGTAAGTTAAGGAGTCCCTGGATCGGAAACACCATATATTTT | NA | NA | TRBJ1-3 | TRBV20-1
CAWTPGVRNSPLHF | TGTGCCTGGACTCCAGGGGTAAGAAATTCACCCCTCCACTTT | NA | NA | TRBJ1-6 | TRBV30
CASSLDRVLYEQYF | TGTGCCAGCAGTTTGGACAGGGTCCTTTACGAGCAGTACTTC | NA | TRBD1 | TRBJ2-7 | TRBV28
CASSQPPWLDSETQYF | TGTGCCAGCAGTCAGCCGCCGTGGCTAGACTCAGAGACCCAGTACTTC | once | NA | TRBJ2-5 | TRBV28
CASSLVTDTEAFF | TGTGCCAGCAGCTTAGTAACGGACACTGAAGCTTTCTTT | once | NA | TRBJ1-1 | TRBV7-2